This T cell receptor (beta chain) was sequenced for a study of cytomegalovirus exposure and HLA in healthy donors. Study-wide background: Earlier sequencing of around 190 million T cells yielded roughly 100 million unique TCR beta sequences.

The CDR3 sequence is 16 residues long. The germline V gene encodes CDR1 SGHRS and CDR2 YFSETQ. V lost 2 bases, J lost 1 base, and 6 bases stayed unmatched. About this clone: Antigen: not known.

This PCR relied on a set of 60 Vbeta primers and 13 Jbeta primers. TCRdb's copy holds only in-frame clones and misses some; the assay was immunoSEQ multiplex PCR. The sample has tens of thousands of clones; about four fifths are singletons. Points from the study as a whole: Later genetic work tied a missense DCLRE1C variant to beta-chain V and J trimming. The authors considered a cluster of highly shared sequence variants likely to be a sequencing artifact.

The sequence was collected from a young woman in good health and CMV-seropositive. The V gene is TRBV5-1, the J gene TRBJ1-1, with TRBD1 matching 9 bases. Material for sequencing was PBMCs. CDR3 residues: CASSFWTGVPNTEAFF. DNA of the CDR3: TGCGCCAGCAGCTTCTGGACAGGGGTCCCGAACACTGAAGCTTTCTTT.